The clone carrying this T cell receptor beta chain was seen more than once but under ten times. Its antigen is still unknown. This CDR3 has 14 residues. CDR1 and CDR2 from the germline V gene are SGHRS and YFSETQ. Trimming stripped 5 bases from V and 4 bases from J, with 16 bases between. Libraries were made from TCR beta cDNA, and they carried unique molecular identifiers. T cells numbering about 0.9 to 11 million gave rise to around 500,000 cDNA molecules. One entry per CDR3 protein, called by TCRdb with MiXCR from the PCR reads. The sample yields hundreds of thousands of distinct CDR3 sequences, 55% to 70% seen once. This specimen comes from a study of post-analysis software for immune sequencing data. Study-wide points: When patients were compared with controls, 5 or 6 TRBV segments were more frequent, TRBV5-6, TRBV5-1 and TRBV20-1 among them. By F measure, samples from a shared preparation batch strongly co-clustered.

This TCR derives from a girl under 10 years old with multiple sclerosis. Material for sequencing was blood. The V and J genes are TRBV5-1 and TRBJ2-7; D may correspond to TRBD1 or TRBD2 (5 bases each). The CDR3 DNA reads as TGCGCCAGCAGAACCGGGACGGGTATTTACGAGCAGTACTTC. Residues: CASRTGTGIYEQYF.